These 11 T cell receptor beta chains share one sample of origin, sequenced in a study of T cell responses to AZD1222 COVID-19 vaccine. Generated by immunoSEQ multiplex PCR, the TCRdb table keeps only in-frame clones and is missing some. The sample has about 110,000 clones; more than 70% are singletons. The input for sequencing was peripheral blood, taken on day 0 of AZD1222 vaccination. The receptor source for this set is an adult in good health.

The chain joins TRBV9 to TRBJ2-5; 10 nucleotides agree with TRBD2. V trimming: 3 bases; J trimming: 7 bases; junction bases outside the gene matches: 3. Germline V lookup: CDR1 SGDLS, CDR2 YYNGEE. The CDR3 runs to 13 residues. The CDR3: CASSAAGGRTQYF. The DNA of the CDR3 is TGTGCCAGCAGCGCAGCGGGAGGGCGGACCCAGTACTTC.

The genes are TRBV27 and TRBJ1-1; TRBD1 agrees at 8 bases. This CDR3 comprises 17 residues. Germline V gene sequence: CDR1 MNHEY, CDR2 SMNVEV (reference sequence). V shed 5 bases and J 4 bases; nucleotides not matched to a gene: 15. For the CDR3, the DNA is TGTGCCAGCAGTACCCGGGACAGGTCGGGGTATGGCACTGAAGCTTTCTTT. This sequence encodes CASSTRDRSGYGTEAFF.

The gene calls are TRBV29-1 and TRBJ2-2; 12 bases fit TRBD2. CDR3 length: 15 residues. The V segment lost 0 bases and the J segment 4 bases; nucleotides outside the gene matches: 0. Germline lookup yields CDR1 SQVTM and CDR2 ANQGSEA. CDR3 in amino acids: CSVEELAGGTGELFF. The CDR3, as DNA: TGCAGCGTTGAAGAACTAGCGGGAGGCACCGGGGAGCTGTTTTTT.

This clone was recorded once. This sequence joins TRBV12-3 or TRBV12-4 and TRBJ2-2, with D possibly being TRBD1 (7 bases). The CDR3 contains 13 residues. V shed 5 bases and J shed 4 bases, with 8 bases lying between them. The CDR3 bases are TGTGCCAGCAGTCAGGGGGGCACCGGGGAGCTGTTTTTT. Translating gives CASSQGGTGELFF.

The rearrangement uses TRBV19 and TRBJ2-7; 8 bases are a match to TRBD1. The CDR3 length is 14 residues. With V trimmed by 3 bases and J by 5 bases, 6 bases remained unmatched. Per germline, CDR1 LNHDA and CDR2 SQIVND (reference sequence). CDR3 nucleotides: TGTGCCAGTAGTATGGCAGGGGGCGTCAACGAGCAGTACTTC. Protein sequence: CASSMAGGVNEQYF.

The chain uses TRBV5-1 and TRBJ1-6; 9 bases match TRBD1. V was pared by 8 bases and J by 5 bases, with 2 bases of the junction left unmatched. Looked up from germline, CDR1 is SGHRS and CDR2 is YFSETQ. The CDR3 consists of 13 residues. The CDR3 here is CASWDRDNSPLHF. As DNA, the CDR3 is TGCGCCAGTTGGGACAGGGATAATTCACCCCTCCACTTT.

The chain combines TRBV5-1 with TRBJ1-2; D remains unclear. V was cut by 0 bases and J by 0 bases, with 6 bases left in between. Germline V lookup: CDR1 SGHRS, CDR2 YFSETQ. The CDR3 extends over 14 amino acids. In DNA, the CDR3 is TGCGCCAGCAGCTTGGGGCGTACTAACTATGGCTACACCTTC. It is translated as CASSLGRTNYGYTF.

This rearrangement joins TRBV19 to TRBJ1-4; D is undetermined. The germline CDR1 and CDR2 sequences are LNHDA and SQIVND (reference sequence). With 1 base removed from V and 0 bases from J, the gap between germline ends came to 12 bases. The CDR3 spans 17 residues. This CDR3 reads CASSIAPHIATNEKLFF. The CDR3 nucleotides are TGTGCCAGTAGTATAGCCCCACACATAGCAACTAATGAAAAACTGTTTTTT.

The chain employs TRBV7-2 and TRBJ2-1; D might be TRBD2 (5 bases). CDR1 SGHTA and CDR2 FQGNSA come from the germline V gene. Trimming took off 1 base at V and 7 bases at J, with 17 bases between the two ends. This CDR3 is 16 amino acids long. The CDR3 region is CASSLVSGLGANEQFF. The CDR3 DNA follows: TGTGCCAGCAGCTTAGTGTCGGGCCTGGGAGCGAATGAGCAGTTCTTC.

V is TRBV18 and J is TRBJ1-2; 7 bases map to TRBD1. The germline V gene has CDR1 KGHSH and CDR2 LQKENI. After removal of 3 bases from V and 3 bases from J, the junction contained 10 bases not matched to a gene. CDR3 size: 16 residues. CDR3 sequence (DNA): TGTGCCAGCTCACCCGCGACGGGCAGGGGGGACTATGGCTACACCTTC. Translated: CASSPATGRGDYGYTF. Using reference TRBV18 and TRBJ1-2 for the parts outside the CDR3, the full variable domain is NAGVMQNPRHLVRRRGQEARLRCSPMKGHSHVYWYRQLPEEGLKFMVYLQKENIIDESGMPKERFSAEFPKEGPSILRIQQVVRGDSAAYFCASSPATGRGDYGYTFGSGTRLTVV.

The V and J genes are TRBV7-2 and TRBJ1-2; 8 bases align to TRBD1. J gave up 8 bases and V 1 base, and 9 bases lay outside the gene matches. CDR1 is SGHTA, CDR2 FQGNSA, per germline. The CDR3 has 15 residues. The CDR3 reads CASSLEARGLGGYTF. In DNA, the CDR3 is TGTGCCAGCAGCTTAGAGGCCAGGGGGCTAGGCGGCTACACCTTC.